These 17 T cell receptor beta chains originate from one sample sequenced in a study of beta chain features in type 1 diabetes. Study-wide results and caveats: A moderate, significant TCRB CDR3 shortening appeared in type 1 diabetes across four CD4+ subsets.

Expressed TCRB transcripts were sequenced because the isolated RNA had all been reverse transcribed beforehand. Profiled with immunoSEQ multiplex PCR; TCRdb holds only in-frame clones, not every one. Of 550,000 to 850,000 clones in the sample, 10% to 15% were seen once. Their antigens remain unidentified. The material sequenced was naive CD4+ T cells from blood. The receptors were gathered from a man younger than 30 with type 1 diabetes.

This clone was picked up a small number of times. Other DNA sequences in this specimen translate into the identical CDR3. The chain couples TRBV2 to TRBJ2-7; the match to TRBD1 covers 7 bases. Germline CDR1 is SNHLY and CDR2 is FYNNEI. The CDR3 length is 12 residues. Trimming at V came to 6 bases and at J to 3 bases, leaving 2 bases not matched to a gene. CDR3 DNA sequence: TGTGCCAGCAGACGGGACAGCTACGAGCAGTACTTC. Translated: CASRRDSYEQYF. Complete variable domain (other parts from reference TRBV2 and TRBJ2-7): EPEVTQTPSHQVTQMGQEVILRCVPISNHLYFYWYRQILGQKVEFLVSFYNNEISEKSEIFDDQFSVERPDGSNFTLKIRSTKLEDSAMYFCASRRDSYEQYFGPGTRLTVT.

This clone was recorded a few times. The genes are TRBV6-6 and TRBJ1-2; no firm D call. The germline V and J ends were trimmed by 0 bases and 0 bases, with 8 bases remaining between them. Germline V gene sequence: CDR1 MNHNY, CDR2 SVGAGI (reference sequence). The CDR3 runs to 15 residues. CDR3 DNA sequence: TGTGCCAGCAGTTACTCGAAAGGGACTAACTATGGCTACACCTTC. Translated: CASSYSKGTNYGYTF.

The gene calls are TRBV25-1 and TRBJ2-5; possibly TRBD1 for D (5 bases). From germline, CDR1 is MGHDK and CDR2 SYGVNS. This CDR3 spans 15 amino acids. V lost 4 bases to trimming and J lost 1 base, with 13 bases between them. This CDR3 reads CASSGYQGSQETQYF. The CDR3 DNA is TGTGCCAGCAGTGGATACCAGGGTTCCCAAGAGACCCAGTACTTC.

The genes are TRBV7-9 and TRBJ2-5; D tentatively fits TRBD1 or TRBD2 (6 bases each). V dropped 5 bases and J dropped 9 bases, with 19 bases sitting between them. CDR3 size: 14 residues. CDR1 is SEHNR and CDR2 is FQNEAQ in the germline V gene (reference sequence). CDR3 loop: CASSPGEDYGAQYF. The CDR3 coding sequence is TGTGCCAGCAGCCCAGGGGAGGATTACGGGGCCCAGTACTTC.

The V gene is TRBV7-3, the J gene TRBJ2-3, with TRBD1 matching 8 bases. With 4 bases clipped from V and 6 bases from J, the junction kept 3 bases outside the gene matches. Germline V lookup: CDR1 SGHTA, CDR2 FQGTGA. The CDR3 totals 13 residues. CDR3 residues: CASSSWTGDTQYF. CDR3 coding DNA: TGTGCCAGCAGCTCTTGGACAGGGGATACGCAGTATTTT.

A few counts support this clone. V and J are TRBV5-4 and TRBJ2-3; TRBD2 aligns across 8 bases. The CDR3 loop spans 15 amino acids. Germline lookup yields CDR1 SGHNT and CDR2 YYREEE (reference sequence). The ends lost 4 bases at V and 3 bases at J; junction bases unmatched: 7. CDR3 DNA: TGTGCCAGCAGCCCCCGGGGGGGCGCGACAGATACGCAGTATTTT. It yields the protein CASSPRGGATDTQYF.

This clone was counted a few times. The chain uses TRBV7-9 and TRBJ1-5, with D uncertain. There are 12 residues in the CDR3. Germline lookup yields CDR1 SEHNR and CDR2 FQNEAQ (reference sequence). V was cut by 5 bases and J by 5 bases, with 7 bases left in between. CDR3 region: CASSPTDQPQHF. DNA for the CDR3: TGTGCCAGCAGCCCGACGGATCAGCCCCAGCATTTT. Filled out from reference TRBV7-9 and TRBJ1-5, the complete variable domain reads DTGVSQNPRHKITKRGQNVTFRCDPISEHNRLYWYRQTLGQGPEFLTYFQNEAQLEKSRLLSDRFSAERPKGSFSTLEIQRTEQGDSAMYLCASSPTDQPQHFGDGTRLSIL.

V is TRBV9 and J is TRBJ1-4, with D possibly TRBD1 on 6 matching bases. This CDR3 comprises 16 residues. From germline, CDR1 is SGDLS and CDR2 YYNGEE. V was trimmed by 4 bases and J by 0 bases, leaving 13 bases between them. The chain's CDR3 is CASSTRTDTTNEKLFF. CDR3 DNA sequence: TGTGCCAGCAGCACCCGGACAGATACAACTAATGAAAAACTGTTTTTT. Full variable domain (outside the CDR3, taken from reference TRBV9 and TRBJ1-4): DSGVTQTPKHLITATGQRVTLRCSPRSGDLSVYWYQQSLDQGLQFLIQYYNGEERAKGNILERFSAQQFPDLHSELNLSSLELGDSALYFCASSTRTDTTNEKLFFGSGTQLSVL.

This clone was detected a few times. V usage is TRBV14 and J usage is TRBJ1-2, with D perhaps TRBD1 (5 bases). With 4 bases removed from V and 5 bases from J, the gap between germline ends came to 20 bases. The CDR3 runs to 16 residues. Germline lookup yields CDR1 SGHDN and CDR2 FVKESK. Here the CDR3 DNA reads TGTGCCAGCAGCCCACACCTGGGGCAGGGTGAATATGGCTACACCTTC. Translated, it gives CASSPHLGQGEYGYTF.

This clone was counted a few times. V gene TRBV2 combines with J gene TRBJ2-1; no clear D gene. Germline V gene data show CDR1 as SNHLY and CDR2 as FYNNEI. This CDR3 is built from 15 residues. The V end was cut by 6 bases, the J end by 2 bases, with 14 bases between. CDR3 region: CASSQTLGTYNEQFF. Here the CDR3 DNA reads TGTGCCAGCAGCCAAACTTTAGGCACCTACAATGAGCAGTTCTTC.

In its sample, this clone was seen a few times. J is TRBJ2-7 and V is TRBV30, with 9 bases that match TRBD1. The CDR3 is 14 amino acids. V shed 3 bases and J 4 bases; nucleotides not matched to a gene: 7. Germline loops: CDR1 GTSNPN, CDR2 SVGIG (reference sequence). The CDR3 spells CAWRPGTGTYEQYF. CDR3 coding DNA: TGTGCCTGGAGGCCGGGGACAGGGACGTACGAGCAGTACTTC. Full variable domain (missing parts from reference TRBV30 and TRBJ2-7): SQTIHQWPATLVQPVGSPLSLECTVEGTSNPNLYWYRQAAGRGLQLLFYSVGIGQISSEVPQNLSASRPQDRQFILSSKKLLLSDSGFYLCAWRPGTGTYEQYFGPGTRLTVT.

The CDR3 DNA reads as TGCAGCGTTGAACTCGGCCTCTATGGCTACACCTTC. It codes for CSVELGLYGYTF. The chain combines TRBV29-1 with TRBJ1-2; D unresolved. V lost 2 bases and J 4 bases, leaving 8 bases between the germline ends. The CDR3 contains 12 residues. The germline CDR1 and CDR2 sequences are SQVTM and ANQGSEA. Using reference TRBV29-1 and TRBJ1-2 for the parts outside the CDR3, the full variable domain is SAVISQKPSRDICQRGTSLTIQCQVDSQVTMMFWYRQQPGQSLTLIATANQGSEATYESGFVIDKFPISRPNLTFSTLTVSNMSPEDSSIYLCSVELGLYGYTFGSGTRLTVV.

A few counts support this clone. The chain recombines TRBV6-1 with TRBJ2-2; a weak D match, TRBD1 (5 bases). Germline V lookup: CDR1 MNHNS, CDR2 SASEGT. This CDR3 is 13 amino acids long. The V end was cut by 2 bases, the J end by 6 bases, with 7 bases between. CDR3 sequence reads: CASSEWGSGELFF. The CDR3 nucleotides read TGTGCCAGCAGTGAATGGGGCTCCGGGGAGCTGTTTTTT.

This clone was observed a few times. V usage is TRBV2 and J usage is TRBJ1-6; maybe TRBD1 (6 bases). Germline-derived CDR1 and CDR2 are SNHLY and FYNNEI. Trimming took 4 bases from V and 7 from J, leaving 14 bases between them. The CDR3 runs 15 residues. The CDR3 coding sequence is TGTGCCAGCAGTGTGACGACAGGTGGCAATTCACCCCTCCACTTT. This translates into CASSVTTGGNSPLHF.

This chain links TRBV30 with TRBJ1-2, with 10 bases fitting TRBD1. The length of the CDR3 is 13 residues. CDR1 and CDR2 from the germline V gene are GTSNPN and SVGIG (reference sequence). V was pared by 7 bases and J by 2 bases, with 4 bases of the junction left unmatched. The CDR3 DNA reads TGTGCCTCGTCGGGACAGGGGAACTATGGCTACACCTTC. Protein sequence: CASSGQGNYGYTF.

The chain has TRBV7-6 and TRBJ1-1, with D uncertain. The germline V and J ends were trimmed by 2 bases and 0 bases, with 10 bases remaining between them. In germline, CDR1 is SGHVS, CDR2 FNYEAQ. CDR3 length equals 15 residues. The CDR3 coding sequence is TGTGCCAGCAGCTTATCTCCCAGACTGAACACTGAAGCTTTCTTT. This sequence encodes CASSLSPRLNTEAFF. Looking up the rest from reference TRBV7-6 and TRBJ1-1 gives the full variable domain: GAGVSQSPRYKVTKRGQDVALRCDPISGHVSLYWYRQALGQGPEFLTYFNYEAQQDKSGLPNDRFSAERPEGSISTLTIQRTEQRDSAMYRCASSLSPRLNTEAFFGQGTRLTVV.

The V call is TRBV2, the J call TRBJ1-1; perhaps TRBD1 as D (5 bases). This CDR3 region has 14 residues. Germline V gene lookup returns CDR1 SNHLY and CDR2 FYNNEI. Trimming removed 8 bases at V and 5 bases at J, with 18 bases between. The CDR3, as DNA: TGTGCCAGCGCTGGGGGAGGTAAAGGGACTGAAGCTTTCTTT. Protein sequence: CASAGGGKGTEAFF.